These 6 T cell receptor beta chains originate from one sample sequenced in a study of blood T cell repertoires in COVID-19. The assay was immunoSEQ multiplex PCR, and TCRdb's table has in-frame clones only and misses some. The table has 250,000 to 300,000 clones, around 89% seen once. The specimen sequenced was peripheral blood. The source of these receptors is a woman aged 60-75 years with acute or convalescent COVID-19.

This clone has just a few counts. The CDR3 spells CASSPGLAGGIGGGTDTQYF. The CDR3 DNA reads TGTGCCAGCAGCCCGGGACTAGCGGGGGGTATTGGAGGTGGCACAGATACGCAGTATTTT. The chain uses TRBV9 and TRBJ2-3; 15 nucleotides line up with TRBD2. Germline CDR1 and CDR2: SGDLS and YYNGEE. This CDR3 contains 20 residues. After removal of 4 bases from V and 1 base from J, the junction contained 13 bases not matched to a gene.

Here the CDR3 reads CASRTLQGQAFF. The CDR3 bases are TGTGCCAGCAGAACCTTACAGGGGCAAGCTTTCTTT. The genes are TRBV12-3 or TRBV12-4 and TRBJ1-1, with 7 bases matching TRBD1. Germline trimming cut 6 bases from V and 9 bases from J; bases unmatched to any gene: 7. The CDR3 covers 12 residues.

CDR3 region: CASSSRDRVAYGYTF. The CDR3 DNA reads TGTGCCAGCAGTTCCCGGGACAGGGTGGCCTATGGCTACACCTTC. This chain links TRBV28 with TRBJ1-2; 9 bases fit TRBD1. Germline V gene data show CDR1 as MDHEN and CDR2 as SYDVKM. This CDR3 contains 15 residues. V gave up 4 bases and J gave up 4 bases; unmatched junction bases: 7.

This sequence joins TRBV27 and TRBJ2-5; weak D call: TRBD2 (6 bases). The germline V gene encodes CDR1 MNHEY and CDR2 SMNVEV (reference sequence). V was shortened by 4 bases and J by 7 bases, with 13 bases between the two germline ends. CDR3 length: 13 residues. DNA of the CDR3: TGTGCCAGCAGTTCAAGGGACGGGGGGACCCAGTACTTC. Protein sequence: CASSSRDGGTQYF.

This clone showed up just a few times. The same CDR3 can be traced to other DNA sequences in this sample. The chain links TRBV7-3 to TRBJ1-1, with 10 nucleotides matching TRBD1. This CDR3 spans 14 amino acids. The germline gives CDR1 SGHTA, CDR2 FQGTGA. V was clipped by 4 bases and J by 4 bases; unmatched bases: 3. CDR3 sequence reads: CASSSGTGATEAFF. In DNA, the CDR3 is TGTGCCAGCAGCTCCGGGACAGGGGCCACTGAAGCTTTCTTT.

The CDR3 spells CASSQDPSATYEQYF. As DNA, the CDR3 is TGCGCCAGCAGCCAAGACCCTAGCGCGACCTACGAGCAGTACTTC. This chain uses TRBV4-1 with TRBJ2-7, with TRBD2 as a possible D gene (6 bases). CDR3 size: 15 residues. Trimming cost V 0 bases and J 2 bases, with 11 bases left between them. Germline values: CDR1 MGHRA, CDR2 YSYEKL.